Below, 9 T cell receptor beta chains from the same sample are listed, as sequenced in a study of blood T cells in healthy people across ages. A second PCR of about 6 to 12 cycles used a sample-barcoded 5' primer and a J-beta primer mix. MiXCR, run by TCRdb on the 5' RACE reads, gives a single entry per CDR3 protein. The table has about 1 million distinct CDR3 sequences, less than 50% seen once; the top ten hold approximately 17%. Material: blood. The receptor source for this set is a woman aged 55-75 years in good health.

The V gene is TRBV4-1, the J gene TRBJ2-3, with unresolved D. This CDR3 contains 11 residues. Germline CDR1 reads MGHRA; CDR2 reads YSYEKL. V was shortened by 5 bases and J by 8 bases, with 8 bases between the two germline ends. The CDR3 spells CASSFPGTQYF. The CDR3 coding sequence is TGCGCCAGCAGCTTCCCGGGTACGCAGTATTTT.

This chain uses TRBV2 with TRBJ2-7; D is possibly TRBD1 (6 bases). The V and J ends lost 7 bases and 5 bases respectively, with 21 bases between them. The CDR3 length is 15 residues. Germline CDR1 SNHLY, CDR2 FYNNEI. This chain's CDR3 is CASKFLLGQLHEQYF. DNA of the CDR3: TGTGCCAGCAAGTTCCTCCTCGGACAGCTCCACGAGCAGTACTTC.

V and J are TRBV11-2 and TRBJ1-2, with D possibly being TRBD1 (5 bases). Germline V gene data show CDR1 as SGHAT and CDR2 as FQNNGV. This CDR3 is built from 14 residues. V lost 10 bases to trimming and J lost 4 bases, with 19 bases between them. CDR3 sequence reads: CATTRWGFGYGYTF. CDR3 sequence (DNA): TGTGCCACCACACGATGGGGCTTCGGCTATGGCTACACCTTC.

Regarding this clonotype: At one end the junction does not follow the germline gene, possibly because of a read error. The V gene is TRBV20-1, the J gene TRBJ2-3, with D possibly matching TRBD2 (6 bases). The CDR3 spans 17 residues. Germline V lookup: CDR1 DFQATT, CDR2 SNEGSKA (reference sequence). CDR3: CSARAPSGRGGADMQYF. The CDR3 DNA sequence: TGCAGTGCTAGAGCCCCAAGCGGGCGGGGTGGTGCAGATATGCAGTATTTT.

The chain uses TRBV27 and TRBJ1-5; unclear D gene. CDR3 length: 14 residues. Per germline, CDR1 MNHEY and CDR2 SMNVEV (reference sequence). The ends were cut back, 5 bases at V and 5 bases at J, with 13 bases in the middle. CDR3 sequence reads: CASSPLAGDQPQHF. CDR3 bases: TGTGCCAGCAGTCCTCTCGCCGGGGATCAGCCCCAGCATTTT.

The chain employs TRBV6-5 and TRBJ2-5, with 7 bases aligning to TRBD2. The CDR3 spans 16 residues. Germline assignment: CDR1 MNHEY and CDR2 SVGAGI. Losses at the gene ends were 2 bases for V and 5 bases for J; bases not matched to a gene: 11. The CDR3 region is CASSYGFEGRGETQYF. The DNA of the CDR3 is TGTGCCAGCAGTTACGGGTTCGAGGGGCGGGGGGAGACCCAGTACTTC.

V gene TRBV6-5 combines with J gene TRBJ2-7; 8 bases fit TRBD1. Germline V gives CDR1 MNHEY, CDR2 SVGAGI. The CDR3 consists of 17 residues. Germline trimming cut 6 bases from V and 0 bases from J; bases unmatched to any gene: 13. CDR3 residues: CASSRGAGGSGSYEQYF. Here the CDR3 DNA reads TGTGCCAGCAGCCGTGGGGCAGGGGGCTCCGGCTCCTACGAGCAGTACTTC.

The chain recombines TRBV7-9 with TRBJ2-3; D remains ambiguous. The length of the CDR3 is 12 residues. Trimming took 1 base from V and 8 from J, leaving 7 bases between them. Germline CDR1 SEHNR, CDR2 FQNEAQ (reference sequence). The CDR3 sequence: CASSLEVTTQYF. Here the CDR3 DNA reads TGTGCCAGCAGCTTAGAGGTTACTACGCAGTATTTT.

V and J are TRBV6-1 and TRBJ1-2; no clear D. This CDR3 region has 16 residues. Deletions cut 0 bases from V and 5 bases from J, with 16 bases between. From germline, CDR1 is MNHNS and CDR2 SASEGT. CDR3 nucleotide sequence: TGTGCCAGCAGTGAAGCGCATTCGAGGAGTTCTTATGGCTACACCTTC. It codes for CASSEAHSRSSYGYTF.